These T cell receptor beta chains were read from a single sample in a study of beta chain features in type 1 diabetes. Using immunoSEQ multiplex PCR, the repertoire was profiled, and TCRdb retains in-frame clones only, with some absent. Among some 150,000 clones listed, 9% to 10% were seen once. The specimen sequenced was central memory CD4+ T cells from blood. The receptors derive from a woman in her 40s in good health. Each CDR3 is given without its conserved first and last residue.

TRBJ2-1	TRBV7-2	ASSLDAGGYNEQF
TRBJ2-5	TRBV6-5	ASSRRVLSQETQY
TRBJ1-4	TRBV7-6	ASSPRGGTNEKLF
TRBJ2-1	TRBV6-1	ASIPPGQEQF
TRBJ2-7	TRBV5-6	ASSPPRAYEQY
TRBJ2-3	TRBV5-4	ASSLAGISTDTQY
TRBJ1-1	TRBV6-5	ASSFKGGTTEAF
TRBJ1-1	TRBV25-1	ASSESPGQGITEAF
TRBJ2-4	TRBV28	ASSSQWQGGVAKNIQY
TRBJ2-2	TRBV5-1	ASSSQGNTGELF
TRBJ2-2	TRBV14	ASSQAGGPTGELF
TRBJ1-2	TRBV6-6	ASKMGPGNYGYT
TRBJ2-5	TRBV19	ASAAGGSQETQY
TRBJ2-7	TRBV28	ASSLLLEQY
TRBJ1-2	TRBV6-5	ASSYSRGGGYT
TRBJ1-4	TRBV11-2	ASSSDRISEKLF
TRBJ2-1	TRBV7-2	ASSLVALRYNEQF
TRBJ1-1	TRBV5-6	ASSWRPTGMMNTEAF
TRBJ1-5	TRBV6-1	ASSVDGQGASNQPQH
TRBJ2-7	TRBV29-1	SVAGAYEQY
TRBJ2-7	TRBV6-1	ASSTGGSYEQY
TRBJ2-5	TRBV6-6	ASSYSTGRGSETQY
TRBJ2-5	TRBV7-2	ASSSFSGGRETQY
TRBJ2-1	TRBV7-2	ASSLRLAGNNEQF
TRBJ1-1	TRBV7-6	ASSLAYLGTGAPEAF
TRBJ2-5	TRBV23-1	ASSQFTASGEETQY
TRBJ1-5	TRBV9	ASSVARDREGNQPQH
TRBJ2-3	TRBV7-6	ASSRLVSSTDTQY
TRBJ1-4	TRBV6-6	ASSWGPNEKLF
TRBJ1-5	TRBV25-1	ASSDRGLWQPQH
TRBJ1-5	TRBV2	ASSGTDQPQH
TRBJ1-5	TRBV7-2	ASSVGQLSNQPQH